This TCR beta chain came from a study of cytomegalovirus exposure and HLA in healthy donors. Study-wide results and limits: TCR beta chain V- and J-gene trimming was linked, in a later analysis, to a missense variant in DCLRE1C. Data from an earlier analysis indicated that most TCR beta V segments were productive either about 90% or about 30% of the time. Accurate prediction of most subjects' HLA-A and HLA-B alleles from TCR beta sequences was reported. A cluster of highly shared sequence variants was likely a sequencing artifact.

Concerning this clone itself: As yet, its antigen is unknown.

Primers: 60 Vbeta forward and 13 Jbeta reverse. Produced via immunoSEQ multiplex PCR; TCRdb's table is partial and in-frame only. The sample consists of some 130,000 clones, 75% to 85% of them appearing once. This CDR3 has 14 residues. The germline CDR1 and CDR2 sequences are SGHRS and YFSETQ. Trimming took off 4 bases at V and 2 bases at J, with 12 bases between the two ends. This TCR was sampled from a male donor in good health and CMV-seronegative. The sequencing sample was made of PBMCs. The chain combines TRBV5-1 with TRBJ1-1; D gene uncertain. This CDR3 is CASSDSSINTEAFF. DNA of the CDR3: TGCGCCAGCAGCGATTCCAGTATAAACACTGAAGCTTTCTTT.